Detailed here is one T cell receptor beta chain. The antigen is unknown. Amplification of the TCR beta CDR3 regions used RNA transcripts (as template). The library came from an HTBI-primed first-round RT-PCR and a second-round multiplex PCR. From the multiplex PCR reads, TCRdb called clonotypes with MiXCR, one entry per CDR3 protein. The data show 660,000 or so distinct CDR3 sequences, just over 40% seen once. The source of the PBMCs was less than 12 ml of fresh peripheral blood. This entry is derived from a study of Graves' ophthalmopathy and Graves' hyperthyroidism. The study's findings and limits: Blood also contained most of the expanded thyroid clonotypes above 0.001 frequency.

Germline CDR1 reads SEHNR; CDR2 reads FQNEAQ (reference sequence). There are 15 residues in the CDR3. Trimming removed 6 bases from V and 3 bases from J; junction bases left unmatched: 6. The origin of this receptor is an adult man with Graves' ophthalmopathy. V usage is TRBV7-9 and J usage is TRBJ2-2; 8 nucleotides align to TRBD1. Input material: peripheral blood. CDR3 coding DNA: TGTGCCAGCAGTCGGGACAGGCTGGACACCGGGGAGCTGTTTTTT. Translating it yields CASSRDRLDTGELFF.